The T cell receptor (beta chain) under discussion was sequenced for a study of OX40 agonist ivuxolimab in advanced cancers. Study at large: The study enrolled dose-escalation patients with hepatocellular carcinoma, melanoma, renal cell or head and neck cancer. One patient with hepatocellular carcinoma and two with cutaneous melanoma, three in all, had partial responses. A mean age of around 60 years, range about 20 to 85, was recorded, and 70% to 85% were male.

Points from the study as a whole: Relative to CD4+ cells, CD8+ T cells on average had more expanded clones.

Repertoires were generated with immunoSEQ multiplex PCR, while TCRdb's copy carries only in-frame clones and drops some. The repertoire consists of about 68,000 clones, with about 89% occurring once and the leading ten covering roughly 1.9%. The V end lost 7 bases, the J end lost 2 bases, and 10 bases lay between the germline ends. Germline CDR1 is LNHDA and CDR2 is SQIVND (reference sequence). The CDR3 consists of 13 residues. As regards this clone: What it binds is not known.

The input for sequencing was CD4+ or CD8+ T cells sorted from blood, taken in a trial of the OX40 agonist ivuxolimab. This sequence originates from an adult with an advanced solid tumor such as melanoma, head and neck, liver or kidney cancer. The V call is TRBV19, the J call TRBJ2-3; D possibly corresponds to TRBD1 (6 bases). The DNA of the CDR3 is TGTGCCAGTACTAACAGGGTCACAGATACGCAGTATTTT. This sequence encodes CASTNRVTDTQYF. The full variable domain, with the rest looked up from reference TRBV19 and TRBJ2-3, is DGGITQSPKYLFRKEGQNVTLSCEQNLNHDAMYWYRQDPGQGLRLIYYSQIVNDFQKGDIAEGYSVSREKKESFPLTVTSAQKNPTAFYLCASTNRVTDTQYFGPGTRLTVL.